The 18 T cell receptor beta chains below come from one sample, sequenced in a study of cytomegalovirus exposure and HLA in healthy donors. Sequencing used immunoSEQ multiplex PCR; TCRdb keeps in-frame clones, though not all of them. The table lists about 160,000 clones, approximately 87% of them singletons, with 5% to 7% in the top ten. The sample comprised PBMCs. These receptors came from a woman aged 30 to 39 in good health and CMV-seronegative.

The sample holds one count of this clone. The chain links TRBV4-1 to TRBJ2-3, with D possibly TRBD2 on 7 matching bases. The V and J ends lost 2 bases and 1 base respectively, with 16 bases between them. From germline, CDR1 is MGHRA and CDR2 YSYEKL. There are 17 residues in the CDR3. CDR3 sequence reads: CASSQSPPGGRTDTQYF. The CDR3 coding sequence is TGCGCCAGCAGCCAATCGCCGCCGGGGGGCCGCACAGATACGCAGTATTTT.

The chain combines TRBV4-1 with TRBJ2-3; 9 bases are a match to TRBD2. V shed 1 base, J shed 4 bases, and the junction held 3 bases outside the gene matches. Germline values: CDR1 MGHRA, CDR2 YSYEKL. CDR3 length: 15 residues. The CDR3 DNA reads TGCGCCAGCAGCCAAGGGACTAGCGTCTCAGATACGCAGTATTTT. This gives the protein CASSQGTSVSDTQYF.

The chain is built from TRBV5-6 and TRBJ2-7; 7 bases line up with TRBD2. J gave up 4 bases and V 0 bases, and 10 bases lay outside the gene matches. Germline values: CDR1 SGHDT, CDR2 YYEEEE. The CDR3 loop spans 16 amino acids. DNA for the CDR3: TGTGCCAGCAGCTTGGGCTACGCGGGAGCAGAGTACGAGCAGTACTTC. Translated, it gives CASSLGYAGAEYEQYF.

The J gene is TRBJ2-1, the V gene TRBV5-1, with 7 positions matching TRBD2. This CDR3 is 16 amino acids long. Germline lookup yields CDR1 SGHRS and CDR2 YFSETQ. V lost 0 bases, J lost 0 bases, and 3 bases stayed unmatched. The CDR3, as DNA: TGCGCCAGCAGCTTGGGCGGCGGGAGCTCCTACAATGAGCAGTTCTTC. It translates to CASSLGGGSSYNEQFF. The whole variable domain, filled in from reference TRBV5-1 and TRBJ2-1, reads KAGVTQTPRYLIKTRGQQVTLSCSPISGHRSVSWYQQTPGQGLQFLFEYFSETQRNKGNFPGRFSGRQFSNSRSEMNVSTLELGDSALYLCASSLGGGSSYNEQFFGPGTRLTVL.

J is TRBJ2-5 and V is TRBV29-1; tentatively, D is TRBD1 or TRBD2 (5 bases each). The V end lost 5 bases, the J end lost 6 bases, and 10 bases lay between the germline ends. Germline CDR1 SQVTM, CDR2 ANQGSEA. The CDR3 contains 11 residues. As DNA, the CDR3 is TGCAGCGTTCACAGGAGGCAGACCCAGTACTTC. The encoded protein is CSVHRRQTQYF.

Ten or more counts support this clone. The same CDR3 also results from other DNA sequences found in this sample. V usage is TRBV7-2 and J usage is TRBJ1-2, with 7 bases lining up with TRBD1. V lost 6 bases and J lost 8; bases outside the gene matches: 6. The CDR3 contains 12 residues. CDR1 is SGHTA, CDR2 FQGNSA, per germline. This CDR3 is CASSLQGRGYTF. The CDR3 DNA reads TGTGCCAGCAGTCTACAGGGGCGCGGCTACACCTTC.

The J gene is TRBJ2-5, the V gene TRBV10-3, with 7 bases fitting TRBD1. CDR1 is ENHRY, CDR2 SYGVKD, per germline. The junction had 6 bases not matched to a gene; V was cut back by 6 bases and J by 5 bases. This CDR3 is built from 13 residues. The CDR3 DNA sequence: TGTGCCATCAGCCCCAGGGGGACGGAGACCCAGTACTTC. It specifies CAISPRGTETQYF.

This chain connects TRBV7-3 to TRBJ2-5, with 7 positions matching TRBD2. In germline, CDR1 is SGHTA, CDR2 FQGTGA. There are 14 residues in the CDR3. The V and J ends lost 1 base and 7 bases, in that order; junction bases with no gene match: 6. The CDR3 loop is CASSLNAGVGTQYF. For the CDR3, the DNA is TGTGCCAGCAGCTTAAATGCGGGAGTGGGGACCCAGTACTTC. Combining the CDR3 with reference TRBV7-3 and TRBJ2-5 gives the whole variable domain GAGVSQTPSNKVTEKGKYVELRCDPISGHTALYWYRQSLGQGPEFLIYFQGTGAADDSGLPNDRFFAVRPEGSVSTLKIQRTERGDSAVYLCASSLNAGVGTQYFGPGTRLLVL.

Only one count was recorded for this clone. The chain has TRBV5-1 and TRBJ2-7; D gene unclear. Germline CDR1 reads SGHRS; CDR2 reads YFSETQ. This CDR3 has 13 amino acids. Trimming pared 0 bases from V and 3 bases from J, leaving 7 bases between. The CDR3 DNA follows: TGCGCCAGCAGCTTGGCGCCCGGCTACGAGCAGTACTTC. Translating it yields CASSLAPGYEQYF.

The chain is built from TRBV2 and TRBJ1-4; 9 bases line up with TRBD1. V shed 3 bases and J 8 bases; nucleotides not matched to a gene: 4. Germline CDR1 reads SNHLY; CDR2 reads FYNNEI. The CDR3 length is 14 residues. This CDR3 reads CASSDRTGDEKLFF. CDR3 nucleotides: TGTGCCAGCAGTGATCGGACAGGGGACGAAAAACTGTTTTTT.

V and J are TRBV7-6 and TRBJ2-1; 11 bases match TRBD2. The CDR3 consists of 16 residues. J was trimmed by 2 bases and V by 5 bases; bases with no gene match: 5. CDR1 SGHVS and CDR2 FNYEAQ come from the germline V gene. This CDR3 reads CASSEYSGRAYNEQFF. The DNA of the CDR3 is TGTGCCAGCAGCGAATATAGCGGGAGGGCCTACAATGAGCAGTTCTTC. Supplemented by reference TRBV7-6 and TRBJ2-1, the full variable domain reads GAGVSQSPRYKVTKRGQDVALRCDPISGHVSLYWYRQALGQGPEFLTYFNYEAQQDKSGLPNDRFSAERPEGSISTLTIQRTEQRDSAMYRCASSEYSGRAYNEQFFGPGTRLTVL.

V usage is TRBV6-6 and J usage is TRBJ1-2, with TRBD1 identical over 7 bases. CDR1 is MNHNY, CDR2 SVGAGI, per germline (reference sequence). The CDR3 covers 13 residues. The V gene end was trimmed by 2 bases and the J gene end by 4 bases; junction bases not matched to a gene: 1. The CDR3 DNA is TGTGCCAGCAGTTACGGGGACAGCTATGGCTACACCTTC. Protein: CASSYGDSYGYTF.

The chain combines TRBV7-9 with TRBJ2-3; D is ambiguous. Germline-derived CDR1 and CDR2 are SEHNR and FQNEAQ (reference sequence). The CDR3 totals 15 residues. V gave up 0 bases and J gave up 1 base, with 8 bases separating them. The CDR3 DNA reads TGTGCCAGCAGCTTAGCGCTAACCGGCACAGATACGCAGTATTTT. Translating it yields CASSLALTGTDTQYF. Looking up the rest from reference TRBV7-9 and TRBJ2-3 gives the full variable domain: DTGVSQNPRHKITKRGQNVTFRCDPISEHNRLYWYRQTLGQGPEFLTYFQNEAQLEKSRLLSDRFSAERPKGSFSTLEIQRTEQGDSAMYLCASSLALTGTDTQYFGPGTRLTVL.

Comment on this clone: Other DNA sequences in the same sample also yield this CDR3. V and J are TRBV27 and TRBJ2-3; D is undetermined. V was shortened by 0 bases and J by 2 bases, with 3 bases between the two germline ends. The CDR3 runs 13 residues. The germline CDR1 and CDR2 sequences are MNHEY and SMNVEV (reference sequence). CDR3 sequence (DNA): TGTGCCAGCAGTTTATCAGTCACAGATACGCAGTATTTT. It codes for CASSLSVTDTQYF.

The chain is built from TRBV7-3 and TRBJ2-6; a possible D gene is TRBD2 (5 bases). Germline V gene lookup returns CDR1 SGHTA and CDR2 FQGTGA. This CDR3 spans 16 amino acids. The ends were cut back, 5 bases at V and 0 bases at J, with 11 bases in the middle. CDR3 region: CASSPTAGSGANVLTF. CDR3 nucleotides: TGTGCCAGCAGCCCTACTGCGGGCTCTGGGGCCAACGTCCTGACTTTC.

For this clone: Different DNA sequences within this sample yield the same CDR3. The rearrangement uses TRBV7-8 and TRBJ1-1; D remains unclear. The V and J ends lost 0 bases and 0 bases respectively, with 5 bases between them. The CDR3 covers 14 residues. The V gene's germline CDR1 is SGHVS and CDR2 FQNEAQ. CDR3 region: CASSLAAVNTEAFF. CDR3 sequence (DNA): TGTGCCAGCAGCTTAGCAGCAGTGAACACTGAAGCTTTCTTT.

The chain employs TRBV9 and TRBJ1-1; 9 positions match TRBD1. Germline V gene sequence: CDR1 SGDLS, CDR2 YYNGEE. The CDR3 totals 16 residues. The trim removed 2 bases at V and 4 bases at J, leaving 9 bases unmatched. DNA of the CDR3: TGTGCCAGCAGCGTTTCTGGGACAGGGATTATCACTGAAGCTTTCTTT. It encodes CASSVSGTGIITEAFF.

CDR3 amino acids: CASALGLGDSYEQYF. CDR3 DNA: TGTGCCAGTGCCTTGGGACTAGGAGACTCCTACGAGCAGTACTTC. This rearrangement joins TRBV7-3 to TRBJ2-7, with 8 nucleotides matching TRBD2. Unmatched junction bases numbered 10, after V lost 9 bases and J lost 0 bases. The CDR3 totals 15 residues. Germline lookup yields CDR1 SGHTA and CDR2 FQGTGA.